The table lists the clone carrying this T cell receptor beta chain with a few counts. Its antigen is still unknown. The data belong to a study of T cells after yellow fever vaccination. Study-level points and caveats: There was a possibility that FACS-sorted repertoires contained abundant clonotypes contaminating from the bulk population.

TCRdb re-called the 5' RACE reads through MiXCR, storing one row per CDR3 protein. The repertoire holds approximately 550,000 distinct CDR3 sequences, with roughly 12% as singletons. Sequences were derived from PBMCs, sampled on the day of the yellow fever booster vaccination. This sequence originates from a young man who received the YFV17D yellow fever vaccine.

CDR3 DNA: TGTGCCAGCAGCTTAGCCTGGGGGCCCCAAGAGACCCAGTACTTC. Amino acids: CASSLAWGPQETQYF. The V and J genes are TRBV7-8 and TRBJ2-5, with D possibly TRBD1 on 6 matching bases. There are 15 residues in the CDR3. V gave up 0 bases and J gave up 1 base, with 9 bases separating them. CDR1 and CDR2 (germline): SGHVS, FQNEAQ.